The entry below gives a single TCR beta chain sequence along with its context. Libraries were prepared by immunoSEQ multiplex PCR; TCRdb keeps only in-frame clonotypes and omits some of them. The table includes 650,000 to 800,000 clones, roughly 72% detected once. V was cut by 3 bases and J by 4 bases, with 18 bases left in between. Germline CDR1 reads SGHNT; CDR2 reads YYREEE (reference sequence). CDR3 length: 16 amino acids. The source of the sample is a study of shared clonotypes between healthy human individuals. Sequencing was carried out using memory CD4+ T cells sorted from blood. The subset here: CD45RA-negative fraction. The rearrangement uses TRBV5-4 and TRBJ2-3; D possibly uses TRBD1 or TRBD2 (6 bases each). The origin of this receptor is a woman in her twenties or thirties in good health. For the CDR3, the DNA is TGTGCCAGCAGCTCTAGCTTCAAGGGGGGCCCAGATACGCAGTATTTT. This translates into CASSSSFKGGPDTQYF.